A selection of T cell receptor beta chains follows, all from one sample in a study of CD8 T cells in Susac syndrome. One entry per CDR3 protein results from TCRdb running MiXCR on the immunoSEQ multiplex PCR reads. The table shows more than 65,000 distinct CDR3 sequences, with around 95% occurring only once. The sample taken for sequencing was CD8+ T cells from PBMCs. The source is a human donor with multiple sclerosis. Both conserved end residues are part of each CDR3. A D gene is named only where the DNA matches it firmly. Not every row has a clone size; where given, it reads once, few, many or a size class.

cdr3_aa: CSATAPGDLMNTEAFF; cdr3_nt: TGCAGTGCTACCGCCCCGGGGGACCTCATGAACACTGAAGCTTTCTTT; j_call: TRBJ1-1; v_call: TRBV20-1; clone_size: .; d_call: .
cdr3_aa: CSVEDNEIIGDRLTYNEQFF; cdr3_nt: TGCAGCGTTGAAGATAATGAAATCATCGGGGACAGATTGACTTACAATGAGCAGTTCTTC; j_call: TRBJ2-1; v_call: TRBV29-1; clone_size: .; d_call: TRBD1
cdr3_aa: CASSRSYYEQYF; cdr3_nt: TGTGCCAGCAGTAGATCATACTACGAGCAGTACTTC; j_call: TRBJ2-7; v_call: TRBV25-1; clone_size: .; d_call: .
cdr3_aa: CASSNSDRCPEETQYF; cdr3_nt: TGTGCCAGCAGCAACTCGGACAGGTGCCCCGAAGAGACCCAGTACTTC; j_call: TRBJ2-5; v_call: TRBV21-1; clone_size: .; d_call: .
cdr3_aa: CASSEPSGRVRETQYF; cdr3_nt: TGTGCCAGCAGTGAGCCTAGCGGGAGGGTTCGTGAGACCCAGTACTTC; j_call: TRBJ2-5; v_call: TRBV2; clone_size: .; d_call: TRBD2
cdr3_aa: CSAILGLAASYNEQFF; cdr3_nt: TGCAGTGCTATCCTTGGACTAGCCGCCTCCTACAATGAGCAGTTCTTC; j_call: TRBJ2-1; v_call: TRBV20-1; clone_size: .; d_call: TRBD2
cdr3_aa: CASSASGSVFEKLFF; cdr3_nt: TGTGCCAGCAGCGCTTCAGGGAGCGTGTTTGAAAAACTGTTTTTT; j_call: TRBJ1-4; v_call: TRBV9; clone_size: .; d_call: .
cdr3_aa: CASSLEGTSGYNEQFF; cdr3_nt: TGTGCCAGCAGCTTGGAGGGGACTAGCGGTTACAATGAGCAGTTCTTC; j_call: TRBJ2-1; v_call: TRBV5-4; clone_size: .; d_call: TRBD2
cdr3_aa: CASRLGELFF; cdr3_nt: TGTGCCAGCAGGCTAGGGGAGCTGTTTTTT; j_call: TRBJ2-2; v_call: TRBV7-9; clone_size: .; d_call: .
cdr3_aa: CSGGLAGDYNEQFF; cdr3_nt: TGCAGCGGTGGACTAGCCGGCGACTACAATGAGCAGTTCTTC; j_call: TRBJ2-1; v_call: TRBV29-1; clone_size: .; d_call: TRBD2
cdr3_aa: CASSIRDRASYEQYF; cdr3_nt: TGTGCCAGCAGCATCCGGGACAGGGCCTCCTACGAGCAGTACTTC; j_call: TRBJ2-7; v_call: TRBV3-1; clone_size: .; d_call: TRBD1
cdr3_aa: CASSFQARPYEQYF; cdr3_nt: TGTGCCAGCAGTTTTCAGGCTAGGCCCTACGAGCAGTACTTC; j_call: TRBJ2-7; v_call: TRBV27; clone_size: .; d_call: .
cdr3_aa: CASSVGGSSSYEQYF; cdr3_nt: TGTGCCAGCAGCGTGGGGGGCTCGAGCTCCTACGAGCAGTACTTC; j_call: TRBJ2-7; v_call: TRBV9; clone_size: .; d_call: .
cdr3_aa: CASSATTGDTGELFF; cdr3_nt: TGTGCCAGCAGTGCCACTACCGGCGACACCGGGGAGCTGTTTTTT; j_call: TRBJ2-2; v_call: TRBV6-2/TRBV6-3; clone_size: .; d_call: .
cdr3_aa: CSARDLRGSYEQYF; cdr3_nt: TGCAGTGCTAGAGACCTCAGGGGCTCCTACGAGCAGTACTTC; j_call: TRBJ2-7; v_call: TRBV20-1; clone_size: .; d_call: .
cdr3_aa: CSARDGRTSLTEAFF; cdr3_nt: TGCAGTGCTAGAGACGGGCGGACATCTTTGACTGAAGCTTTCTTT; j_call: TRBJ1-1; v_call: TRBV20-1; clone_size: .; d_call: .
cdr3_aa: CASSQGYGYTF; cdr3_nt: TGCGCCAGCAGTCAGGGATATGGCTACACCTTC; j_call: TRBJ1-2; v_call: TRBV23-1; clone_size: .; d_call: .
cdr3_aa: CASRTDSNSPLHF; cdr3_nt: TGTGCCAGCAGAACGGACTCGAATTCACCCCTCCACTTT; j_call: TRBJ1-6; v_call: TRBV28; clone_size: .; d_call: .
cdr3_aa: CASSGRQTGYTF; cdr3_nt: TGCGCCAGCAGCGGACGACAGACCGGCTACACCTTC; j_call: TRBJ1-2; v_call: TRBV5-1; clone_size: .; d_call: .
cdr3_aa: CASSLSRGPYEQYF; cdr3_nt: TGTGCCAGCAGTTTATCTCGGGGGCCCTACGAGCAGTACTTC; j_call: TRBJ2-7; v_call: TRBV27; clone_size: few; d_call: .
cdr3_aa: CASKASAEPNEQFF; cdr3_nt: TGTGCCAGCAAAGCATCAGCTGAACCCAATGAGCAGTTCTTC; j_call: TRBJ2-1; v_call: TRBV7-6; clone_size: .; d_call: .
cdr3_aa: CAWSWTNTEAFF; cdr3_nt: TGTGCCTGGAGTTGGACAAACACTGAAGCTTTCTTT; j_call: TRBJ1-1; v_call: TRBV30; clone_size: once; d_call: .
cdr3_aa: CASSPKTTGELFF; cdr3_nt: TGTGCCAGCTCACCGAAGACCACCGGGGAGCTGTTTTTT; j_call: TRBJ2-2; v_call: TRBV18; clone_size: .; d_call: .
cdr3_aa: CASSSGQGAINQPQHF; cdr3_nt: TGTGCCAGCAGCTCGGGACAGGGGGCGATCAATCAGCCCCAGCATTTT; j_call: TRBJ1-5; v_call: TRBV7-9; clone_size: .; d_call: TRBD1
cdr3_aa: CASEGSGRKGYNEQFF; cdr3_nt: TGTGCCAGCGAGGGGTCGGGGAGGAAGGGTTACAATGAGCAGTTCTTC; j_call: TRBJ2-1; v_call: TRBV12-3/TRBV12-4; clone_size: .; d_call: .
cdr3_aa: CASTLGSEQYF; cdr3_nt: TGTGCCAGCACCCTAGGATCGGAGCAGTACTTC; j_call: TRBJ2-7; v_call: TRBV7-9; clone_size: .; d_call: .
cdr3_aa: CASSYFESETQYF; cdr3_nt: TGTGCCAGCAGTTACTTCGAGAGCGAGACCCAGTACTTC; j_call: TRBJ2-5; v_call: TRBV6-6; clone_size: .; d_call: .
cdr3_aa: CASTSSSWSNEQFF; cdr3_nt: TGTGCCAGTACGTCTAGCTCCTGGTCCAATGAGCAGTTCTTC; j_call: TRBJ2-1; v_call: TRBV19; clone_size: .; d_call: .
cdr3_aa: CASSASGTDTQYF; cdr3_nt: TGTGCCAGCAGTGCTAGCGGCACAGATACGCAGTATTTT; j_call: TRBJ2-3; v_call: TRBV6-4; clone_size: .; d_call: .
cdr3_aa: CSASERGPYHSYEQYF; cdr3_nt: TGCAGTGCTAGCGAACGGGGGCCCTACCACTCCTACGAGCAGTACTTC; j_call: TRBJ2-7; v_call: TRBV20-1; clone_size: .; d_call: .
cdr3_aa: CASSSHQGSNQPQHF; cdr3_nt: TGTGCCAGCAGTTCCCATCAGGGAAGCAATCAGCCCCAGCATTTT; j_call: TRBJ1-5; v_call: TRBV27; clone_size: .; d_call: .
cdr3_aa: CASSLRPSTDTQYF; cdr3_nt: TGTGCCAGCAGTTTAAGGCCCTCCACAGATACGCAGTATTTT; j_call: TRBJ2-3; v_call: TRBV27; clone_size: .; d_call: .
cdr3_aa: CASSQDRSSSGADTQYF; cdr3_nt: TGCGCCAGCAGCCAAGATAGGAGTAGCTCGGGGGCAGATACGCAGTATTTT; j_call: TRBJ2-3; v_call: TRBV4-3; clone_size: once; d_call: .
cdr3_aa: CATSAWNQPQHF; cdr3_nt: TGTGCCACCAGTGCGTGGAATCAGCCCCAGCATTTT; j_call: TRBJ1-5; v_call: TRBV24-1; clone_size: .; d_call: .
cdr3_aa: CSVEGQGYEQYF; cdr3_nt: TGCAGCGTTGAGGGACAGGGCTACGAGCAGTACTTC; j_call: TRBJ2-7; v_call: TRBV29-1; clone_size: few; d_call: TRBD1
cdr3_aa: CASSIDGEAYEQYF; cdr3_nt: TGTGCCAGTAGTATAGACGGCGAAGCCTACGAGCAGTACTTC; j_call: TRBJ2-7; v_call: TRBV19; clone_size: once; d_call: .
cdr3_aa: CASSLGTGDYNEQFF; cdr3_nt: TGTGCCAGCAGTCTCGGGACAGGGGACTACAATGAGCAGTTCTTC; j_call: TRBJ2-1; v_call: TRBV3-1; clone_size: .; d_call: TRBD1
cdr3_aa: CASSVGAWGPDTQYF; cdr3_nt: TGTGCCAGCAGCGTAGGGGCTTGGGGGCCAGATACGCAGTATTTT; j_call: TRBJ2-3; v_call: TRBV9; clone_size: .; d_call: .
cdr3_aa: CASSSPQYQETQYF; cdr3_nt: TGTGCCAGCAGCTCCCCCCAATACCAAGAGACCCAGTACTTC; j_call: TRBJ2-5; v_call: TRBV9; clone_size: .; d_call: .
cdr3_aa: CATSDGGVSGYTF; cdr3_nt: TGTGCCACCAGTGACGGGGGCGTAAGTGGCTACACCTTC; j_call: TRBJ1-2; v_call: TRBV24-1; clone_size: .; d_call: .
cdr3_aa: CASSLATGKTEAFF; cdr3_nt: TGTGCCAGCAGCCTCGCGACAGGGAAGACTGAAGCTTTCTTT; j_call: TRBJ1-1; v_call: TRBV13; clone_size: .; d_call: TRBD1
cdr3_aa: CASSLANGYTF; cdr3_nt: TGTGCCAGCAGCTTGGCTAATGGCTACACCTTC; j_call: TRBJ1-2; v_call: TRBV5-4; clone_size: once; d_call: .
cdr3_aa: CASSQELWTEGYEQYF; cdr3_nt: TGCGCCAGCAGCCAAGAGCTCTGGACAGAAGGCTACGAGCAGTACTTC; j_call: TRBJ2-7; v_call: TRBV4-1; clone_size: .; d_call: .
cdr3_aa: CASELSTRDSYGYTF; cdr3_nt: TGTGCCAGCGAGCTTAGTACAAGGGATAGCTATGGCTACACCTTC; j_call: TRBJ1-2; v_call: TRBV13; clone_size: .; d_call: .
cdr3_aa: CASSFGVQAEQYF; cdr3_nt: TGTGCCAGCAGTTTCGGAGTTCAAGCGGAGCAGTACTTC; j_call: TRBJ2-7; v_call: TRBV27; clone_size: .; d_call: .
cdr3_aa: CASSSQTGSIGYTF; cdr3_nt: TGTGCCAGCAGCTCCCAGACAGGTTCTATAGGCTACACCTTC; j_call: TRBJ1-2; v_call: TRBV13; clone_size: .; d_call: .
cdr3_aa: CASSLSAGDVVEAFF; cdr3_nt: TGTGCCAGCAGCTTATCCGCAGGGGATGTAGTTGAAGCTTTCTTT; j_call: TRBJ1-1; v_call: TRBV7-9; clone_size: .; d_call: .
cdr3_aa: CASSLRDYEETQYF; cdr3_nt: TGTGCCAGCAGCCTACGGGACTACGAAGAGACCCAGTACTTC; j_call: TRBJ2-5; v_call: TRBV9; clone_size: .; d_call: TRBD2
cdr3_aa: CASSSPRYYGYTF; cdr3_nt: TGTGCCAGCAGCTCCCCGCGGTACTATGGCTACACCTTC; j_call: TRBJ1-2; v_call: TRBV7-9; clone_size: .; d_call: .
cdr3_aa: CASSLAGGIGTDTQYF; cdr3_nt: TGTGCCAGCAGCTTGGCGGGAGGGATTGGCACAGATACGCAGTATTTT; j_call: TRBJ2-3; v_call: TRBV13; clone_size: .; d_call: TRBD2
cdr3_aa: CASSATGSGANVLTF; cdr3_nt: TGTGCCAGCAGCGCAACAGGCTCTGGGGCCAACGTCCTGACTTTC; j_call: TRBJ2-6; v_call: TRBV9; clone_size: .; d_call: .
cdr3_aa: CASSVAPEGQGNYYEQYF; cdr3_nt: TGTGCCAGCAGCGTAGCCCCCGAGGGACAGGGGAATTACTACGAGCAGTACTTC; j_call: TRBJ2-7; v_call: TRBV9; clone_size: .; d_call: TRBD1